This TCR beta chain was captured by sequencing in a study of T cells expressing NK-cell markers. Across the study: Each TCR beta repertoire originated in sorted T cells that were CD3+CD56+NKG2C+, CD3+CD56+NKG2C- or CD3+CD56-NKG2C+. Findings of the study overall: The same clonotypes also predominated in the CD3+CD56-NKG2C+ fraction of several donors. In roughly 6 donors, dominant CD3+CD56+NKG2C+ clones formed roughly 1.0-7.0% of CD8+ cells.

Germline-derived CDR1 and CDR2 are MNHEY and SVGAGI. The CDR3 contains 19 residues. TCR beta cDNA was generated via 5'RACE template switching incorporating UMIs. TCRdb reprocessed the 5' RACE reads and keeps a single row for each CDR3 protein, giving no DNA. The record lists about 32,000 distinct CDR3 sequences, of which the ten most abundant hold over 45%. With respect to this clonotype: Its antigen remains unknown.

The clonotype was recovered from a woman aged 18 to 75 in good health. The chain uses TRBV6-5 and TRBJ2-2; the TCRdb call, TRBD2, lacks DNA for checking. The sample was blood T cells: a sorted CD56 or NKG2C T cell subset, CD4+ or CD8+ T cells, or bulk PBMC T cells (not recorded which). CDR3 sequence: CASSYSGLAGGQNTGELFF.